The 2 T cell receptor beta chains given below trace back to one sample, sequenced in a study of blood T cell repertoires in COVID-19 (TCRdb year 2020). The library was made by the immunoSEQ multiplex PCR assay. Held by TCRdb, this immuneACCESS table contains in-frame sequences only and omits some clones. Under half of the omission traces to an unresolved V gene where checked; the cause of the rest is unknown. The sample table holds 250,000 or so clones, of which 82% were seen once. The top ten clones comprise around 3.4% of the sample. The specimen was peripheral blood. All receptors derive from a woman younger than 35 with acute or convalescent COVID-19.

The chain uses TRBV6-5 and TRBJ1-5; no clear D. The CDR3 contains 13 residues. Trimming removed 3 bases at V and 4 bases at J, with 7 bases between. Germline CDR1 and CDR2: MNHEY and SVGAGI. The chain's CDR3 is CASSYRENQPQHF. For the CDR3, the DNA is TGTGCCAGCAGTTATAGGGAGAATCAGCCCCAGCATTTT.

The table lists this clone with a few counts. The chain recombines TRBV28 with TRBJ1-5; D uncertain. Germline V gene sequence: CDR1 MDHEN, CDR2 SYDVKM. The V end was cut by 3 bases, the J end by 6 bases, with 12 bases between. The CDR3 length is 14 residues. CDR3 coding DNA: TGTGCCAGCAGTTTCGTGTCGGGAGGTCAGCCCCAGCATTTT. It codes for CASSFVSGGQPQHF. Based on the CDR3 plus reference TRBV28 and TRBJ1-5, the full variable domain is DVKVTQSSRYLVKRTGEKVFLECVQDMDHENMFWYRQDPGLGLRLIYFSYDVKMKEKGDIPEGYSVSREKKERFSLILESASTNQTSMYLCASSFVSGGQPQHFGDGTRLSIL.